The 28 T cell receptor beta chains in this list originate from one sample, sequenced in a study of the immune and genomic landscape of osteosarcoma. Profiling relied on immunoSEQ multiplex PCR, and the TCRdb table lists in-frame clones only, not all of them. This table has roughly 1,500 clones, around 75% appearing once. The sample was metastatic tumor tissue from the lung. These receptors originate from a woman between 25 and 40 years old with osteosarcoma.

This clone ranks as large. The chain carries TRBV7-2 and TRBJ1-1; no definite D call. Trimming took off 1 base at V and 4 bases at J, with 7 bases between the two ends. The germline V gene has CDR1 SGHTA and CDR2 FQGNSA. The CDR3 contains 13 residues. The CDR3 is CASSLVPSTEAFF. The CDR3 DNA sequence: TGTGCCAGCAGCTTAGTCCCGAGCACTGAAGCTTTCTTT.

The chain uses TRBV11-2 and TRBJ2-2; D could derive from TRBD1 or TRBD2 (5 bases each). CDR1 is SGHAT and CDR2 is FQNNGV in the germline V gene. This CDR3 is 13 amino acids long. V was shortened by 1 base and J by 9 bases, with 9 bases between the two germline ends. The CDR3 DNA is TGTGCCAGCAGCTTAGCGAGGGGATGGGAGCTGTTTTTT. It yields the protein CASSLARGWELFF.

The chain couples TRBV7-9 to TRBJ2-3; D not certain. CDR3 length: 17 amino acids. Germline values: CDR1 SEHNR, CDR2 FQNEAQ (reference sequence). V shed 10 bases and J shed 0 bases, with 23 bases lying between them. CDR3 region: CATGSPGSAFSTDTQYF. The CDR3, as DNA: TGTGCCACTGGATCCCCTGGGTCGGCGTTCAGCACAGATACGCAGTATTTT.

The CDR3 loop reads CASSRVGTVGETQYF. For the CDR3, the DNA is TGTGCCAGCAGCCGCGTGGGGACGGTGGGAGAGACCCAGTACTTC. The chain recombines TRBV11-3 with TRBJ2-5; D could derive from TRBD1 or TRBD2 (5 bases each). V was trimmed by 5 bases and J by 4 bases, leaving 17 bases between them. Looked up from germline, CDR1 is SGHNT and CDR2 is YENEEA. This CDR3 has 15 residues.

The rearrangement joins TRBV9 to TRBJ2-5, with 8 bases matching TRBD1. CDR3 length: 15 amino acids. Germline CDR1 is SGDLS and CDR2 is YYNGEE. V lost 4 bases, J lost 4 bases, and 9 bases stayed unmatched. Written as DNA, the CDR3 is TGTGCCAGCAGCCCACTCCAGGGGGCAGGAGAGACCCAGTACTTC. It encodes CASSPLQGAGETQYF.

The V call is TRBV7-2, the J call TRBJ2-5, with D hard to call. The V end lost 4 bases, the J end lost 2 bases, and 11 bases lay between the germline ends. CDR3 length equals 14 residues. CDR1 is SGHTA, CDR2 FQGNSA, per germline. Here the CDR3 reads CASSSNGPQETQYF. The DNA for the CDR3 is TGTGCCAGCAGCTCGAATGGGCCACAAGAGACCCAGTACTTC.

This sequence joins TRBV6-6 and TRBJ2-1; TRBD1 agrees at 7 bases. The CDR3 sequence is 14 residues long. Per the germline V gene, CDR1 is MNHNY and CDR2 is SVGAGI (reference sequence). The V and J ends lost 7 bases and 3 bases, in that order; junction bases with no gene match: 6. The CDR3 reads CASNPGQNYNEQFF. The DNA of the CDR3 is TGTGCCAGCAATCCGGGACAGAACTACAATGAGCAGTTCTTC.

This clone has only a few counts. The genes are TRBV19 and TRBJ1-5; D remains ambiguous. V was shortened by 5 bases and J by 7 bases, with 12 bases between the two germline ends. Germline lookup yields CDR1 LNHDA and CDR2 SQIVND (reference sequence). The CDR3 runs to 13 residues. CDR3 protein: CASSSGRVQPQHF. The CDR3 DNA is TGTGCCAGTAGTTCTGGACGGGTCCAGCCCCAGCATTTT.

In DNA form, the CDR3 reads TGTGCAAGTCGCCCCCCCTTAATTGGCCGGGGGGATTCCTACGAGCAGTACTTC. This sequence encodes CASRPPLIGRGDSYEQYF. This rearrangement joins TRBV12-2 to TRBJ2-7; the table gives TRBD2 as D, unverified against the DNA. TRBV12-2 is designated a pseudogene. The CDR3 consists of 18 residues.

The V gene is TRBV7-9, the J gene TRBJ2-3; perhaps TRBD2 as D (5 bases). Germline lookup yields CDR1 SEHNR and CDR2 FQNEAQ (reference sequence). V was shortened by 7 bases and J by 1 base, with 12 bases between the two germline ends. The length of the CDR3 is 14 residues. CDR3 coding DNA: TGTGCCAGCAACAATTTCGGGGGCACAGATACGCAGTATTTT. Translating gives CASNNFGGTDTQYF.

V is TRBV28 and J is TRBJ2-7; 8 positions match TRBD2. This CDR3 has 16 amino acids. Germline V gene lookup returns CDR1 MDHEN and CDR2 SYDVKM. Trimming at V came to 3 bases and at J to 8 bases, leaving 15 bases not matched to a gene. The CDR3 sequence is CASSFPPAGLDGKQYF. The CDR3 DNA follows: TGTGCCAGCAGTTTCCCACCCGCGGGACTAGATGGTAAGCAGTACTTC.

This clone rates as large. The chain has TRBV7-2 and TRBJ1-1, with a possible D match to TRBD1 (5 bases). In germline, CDR1 is SGHTA, CDR2 FQGNSA. The ends were cut back, 5 bases at V and 2 bases at J, with 12 bases in the middle. The CDR3 length is 14 residues. In nucleotides, the CDR3 is TGTGCCAGCAGCCGGCCGGGGCTTAACACTGAAGCTTTCTTT. It translates to CASSRPGLNTEAFF.

The chain combines TRBV7-9 with TRBJ2-2; 7 bases fit TRBD1. The CDR3 extends over 15 amino acids. V shed 5 bases and J 3 bases; nucleotides not matched to a gene: 6. Per the germline V gene, CDR1 is SEHNR and CDR2 is FQNEAQ (reference sequence). This chain's CDR3 is CASSEMTGYTGELFF. The CDR3 DNA is TGTGCCAGCAGCGAGATGACAGGGTACACCGGGGAGCTGTTTTTT. The entire variable domain, with the rest obtained from reference TRBV7-9 and TRBJ2-2, is as follows: DTGVSQNPRHKITKRGQNVTFRCDPISEHNRLYWYRQTLGQGPEFLTYFQNEAQLEKSRLLSDRFSAERPKGSFSTLEIQRTEQGDSAMYLCASSEMTGYTGELFFGEGSRLTVL.

The V call is TRBV30, the J call TRBJ2-7; D could derive from TRBD1 or TRBD2 (5 bases each). The V gene lost 0 bases and the J gene lost 6 bases, with 9 bases spanning the gap. CDR1 is GTSNPN and CDR2 is SVGIG in the germline V gene (reference sequence). The CDR3 has 12 amino acids. CDR3 nucleotides: TGTGCCTGGAGTGTACGAGGGGCCGAGCAGTACTTC. It is translated as CAWSVRGAEQYF. Full variable domain (remainder filled in from reference TRBV30 and TRBJ2-7): SQTIHQWPATLVQPVGSPLSLECTVEGTSNPNLYWYRQAAGRGLQLLFYSVGIGQISSEVPQNLSASRPQDRQFILSSKKLLLSDSGFYLCAWSVRGAEQYFGPGTRLTVT.

The chain has TRBV21-1 and TRBJ2-3; the DNA was not used to check the table's D call, TRBD1. TRBV21-1 is recorded as a pseudogene. There are 14 residues in the CDR3. The CDR3 spells CASFGQLGTDTQYF. The CDR3 nucleotides are TGTGCCAGCTTTGGACAGCTGGGCACAGATACGCAGTATTTT.

The CDR3 DNA reads TGCGCCAGCAGCCCTCTCGGGACTAGCGGGGGATTTGAGCAGTTCTTC. Its translation: CASSPLGTSGGFEQFF. The V gene is TRBV5-1, the J gene TRBJ2-1; 14 nucleotides align to TRBD2. Germline CDR1 SGHRS, CDR2 YFSETQ. The CDR3 spans 16 residues. V shed 4 bases and J 9 bases; nucleotides not matched to a gene: 9.

This rearrangement joins TRBV5-1 to TRBJ2-7, with TRBD1 identical over 8 bases. Germline CDR1 SGHRS, CDR2 YFSETQ. The CDR3 runs to 12 residues. J was trimmed by 3 bases and V by 6 bases; bases with no gene match: 2. CDR3 nucleotide sequence: TGCGCCAGCACGGACAGGGACTACGAGCAGTACTTC. Its translation is CASTDRDYEQYF.

There are a few counts of this clone. This CDR3 reads CASSQVEGNEKLFF. The CDR3 bases are TGCGCCAGCAGCCAAGTCGAGGGAAATGAAAAACTGTTTTTT. V gene TRBV4-1 combines with J gene TRBJ1-4, with D uncertain. Trimming left V 1 base short and J 5 bases short, with 8 bases between. Germline V gene lookup returns CDR1 MGHRA and CDR2 YSYEKL. The CDR3 is 14 amino acids.

The chain carries TRBV6-5 and TRBJ1-6; 9 nucleotides agree with TRBD1. With V trimmed by 11 bases and J by 7 bases, 9 bases remained unmatched. This CDR3 spans 14 amino acids. The germline V gene has CDR1 MNHEY and CDR2 SVGAGI. This chain's CDR3 is CASMKQGANSPLHF. Written as DNA, the CDR3 is TGTGCCTCAATGAAACAGGGGGCAAATTCACCCCTCCACTTT.

In this sample, this clone turned up a few times. The chain is built from TRBV9 and TRBJ1-4, with 7 bases lining up with TRBD1. The CDR3 runs to 14 residues. V lost 3 bases and J lost 6; bases outside the gene matches: 5. Germline loops: CDR1 SGDLS, CDR2 YYNGEE. CDR3 sequence: CASSGQGKDEKLFF. In DNA form, the CDR3 reads TGTGCCAGCAGCGGACAGGGAAAGGATGAAAAACTGTTTTTT.

The chain is built from TRBV15 and TRBJ1-4, with 7 positions matching TRBD1. The CDR3 is 19 amino acids. Germline-derived CDR1 and CDR2 are LNHNV and YYDKDF (reference sequence). The trim removed 0 bases at V and 5 bases at J, leaving 15 bases unmatched. CDR3 region: CATSRDQVDMGQTNEKLFF. The CDR3 DNA sequence: TGTGCCACCAGCAGAGATCAGGTAGATATGGGACAGACAAATGAAAAACTGTTTTTT.

Written as DNA, the CDR3 is TGTGCCAGCAGCTTTGGCTTAGGTCTCTACGAGCAGTACTTC. It is translated as CASSFGLGLYEQYF. The chain couples TRBV5-4 to TRBJ2-7; D remains unclear. V was trimmed by 2 bases and J by 3 bases, leaving 12 bases between them. This CDR3 comprises 14 residues. The germline V gene encodes CDR1 SGHNT and CDR2 YYREEE (reference sequence). Filled out from reference TRBV5-4 and TRBJ2-7, the complete variable domain reads ETGVTQSPTHLIKTRGQQVTLRCSSQSGHNTVSWYQQALGQGPQFIFQYYREEENGRGNFPPRFSGLQFPNYSSELNVNALELDDSALYLCASSFGLGLYEQYFGPGTRLTVT.

The chain has TRBV28 and TRBJ2-5; the D gene could be TRBD1 or TRBD2 (5 bases each). Germline V gene lookup returns CDR1 MDHEN and CDR2 SYDVKM. V was clipped by 0 bases and J by 4 bases, with 9 bases between them. The CDR3 runs to 14 residues. CDR3 region: CASSLWQRGETQYF. The CDR3 bases are TGTGCCAGCAGTTTATGGCAGAGGGGAGAGACCCAGTACTTC.

The chain joins TRBV13 to TRBJ1-1, with D maybe TRBD1 (5 bases). The CDR3 extends over 13 amino acids. Trimming pared 5 bases from V and 5 bases from J, leaving 12 bases between. Germline values: CDR1 PRHDT, CDR2 FYEKMQ (reference sequence). The CDR3 region is CASSLTEGTEAFF. Here the CDR3 DNA reads TGTGCCAGCAGCCTGACGGAGGGGACTGAAGCTTTCTTT.

The chain carries TRBV11-2 and TRBJ2-7, with TRBD1 matching 7 bases. Trimming took 0 bases from V and 6 from J; bases not matched to a gene: 2. Per the germline V gene, CDR1 is SGHAT and CDR2 is FQNNGV. The CDR3 length is 13 residues. The CDR3 sequence is CASSLDQGVEQYF. For the CDR3, the DNA is TGTGCCAGCAGCTTAGATCAGGGGGTCGAGCAGTACTTC.

The chain carries TRBV7-6 and TRBJ2-7, with TRBD1 identical over 8 bases. CDR3 length: 15 residues. The V and J ends lost 3 bases and 0 bases, in that order; junction bases with no gene match: 4. Germline loops: CDR1 SGHVS, CDR2 FNYEAQ. The CDR3 DNA follows: TGTGCCAGCAGCTTGGAAGGGACAGGCTCCTACGAGCAGTACTTC. Translated: CASSLEGTGSYEQYF.

V is TRBV6-1 and J is TRBJ1-2; no clear D gene. V was shortened by 2 bases and J by 4 bases, with 11 bases between the two germline ends. Germline CDR1 and CDR2: MNHNS and SASEGT. This CDR3 is built from 14 residues. This CDR3 is CASSEWPASYGYTF. In DNA form, the CDR3 reads TGTGCCAGCAGTGAATGGCCGGCATCCTATGGCTACACCTTC.

There are a few counts of this clone. This chain uses TRBV10-3 with TRBJ2-2; D gene ambiguous. V dropped 2 bases and J dropped 3 bases, with 4 bases sitting between them. CDR3 length equals 13 residues. From germline, CDR1 is ENHRY and CDR2 SYGVKD. CDR3 nucleotides: TGTGCCATCAGTGAGACAGACACCGGGGAGCTGTTTTTT. It translates to CAISETDTGELFF.